The rows below give T cell receptor beta chains drawn from one sample of a study of CD8 T cells in Susac syndrome. TCRdb independently ran MiXCR on the immunoSEQ multiplex PCR reads; one entry per CDR3 protein. The sample yields 200,000 to 300,000 distinct CDR3 sequences, approximately 95% seen once. Sequencing was performed on CD4+ T cells from PBMCs. These receptors all come from a human donor with Susac syndrome. Each CDR3 is given with its conserved first and last residue. D genes are given only for firm matches.

>-|TRBJ2-5|TRBV7-6
TGTGCCAGCAGCTTAGCCCCAGGGACCGGGGAGACCCAGTACTTC
CASSLAPGTGETQYF
>-|TRBJ1-3|TRBV29-1
TGCAGCGTCGAGGACAGCAGAAACACCATATATTTT
CSVEDSRNTIYF
>TRBD2|TRBJ2-7|TRBV30
TGTGCCTGGACACTAGCGGGAGGTGATTACGAGCAGTACTTC
CAWTLAGGDYEQYF
>-|TRBJ1-5|TRBV29-1
TGCAGCGTTGCGGTAGACGGAAAAGATCAGCCCCAGCATTTT
CSVAVDGKDQPQHF
>-|TRBJ2-3|TRBV12-3/TRBV12-4
TGTGCCAGCACTGACTCCTCGGATACGCAGTATTTT
CASTDSSDTQYF
>-|TRBJ2-5|TRBV28
TGTGCCAGCACCATCGGGGGGCGAGAGACCCAGTACTTC
CASTIGGRETQYF
>-|TRBJ1-5|TRBV20-1
TGCAGTGCTAGTTTCGGATTCAATCAGCCCCAGCATTTT
CSASFGFNQPQHF
>TRBD1|TRBJ1-1|TRBV28
TGTGCCAGCCGGATCTTACAGGGGGAAGGCACTGAAGCTTTCTTT
CASRILQGEGTEAFF
>TRBD1|TRBJ1-1|TRBV5-1
TGCGCCAGCAGCGCCGGGACAGGGGGCGGCACTGAAGCTTTCTTT
CASSAGTGGGTEAFF
>TRBD2|TRBJ2-7|TRBV29-1
TGCAGCGTTACCGGGACTAGCAGCTACGAGCAGTACTTC
CSVTGTSSYEQYF
>-|TRBJ2-3|TRBV30
TGTGCCTGGAGTGTAGGGCTCCGCACAGATACGCAGTATTTT
CAWSVGLRTDTQYF
>-|TRBJ1-2|TRBV18
TGTGCCAGCTCACCACCAGCAGGGCTTCATGGCTACACCTTC
CASSPPAGLHGYTF
>-|TRBJ2-1|TRBV29-1
TGCAGCGTTGCTCGACTAGATGAGCAGTTCTTC
CSVARLDEQFF
>-|TRBJ1-2|TRBV3-1
TGTGCCAGCAGCCAAGATGCGGCAGGGAGGCTTGGCTACACCTTC
CASSQDAAGRLGYTF
>-|TRBJ2-3|TRBV6-5
TGTGCCAGCAGGGAAGCGGGTCGAGATACGCAGTATTTT
CASREAGRDTQYF
>TRBD2|TRBJ2-3|TRBV30
TGTGCCTGGAGGCAAACTAGCGGCTCCACAGATACGCAGTATTTT
CAWRQTSGSTDTQYF
>-|TRBJ1-2|TRBV12-3/TRBV12-4
TGTGCCAGCAGTTCAGGTCCCGGCTACACCTTC
CASSSGPGYTF
>-|TRBJ2-2|TRBV29-1
TGCAGCGTTATGCGTGGGGGGAATTTGGAGCTGTTTTTT
CSVMRGGNLELFF
>-|TRBJ1-2|TRBV5-4
TGTGCCAGCAGCTTGTTGTGGGGCCTCCGAGCTAACTATGGCTACACCTTC
CASSLLWGLRANYGYTF
>-|TRBJ2-3|TRBV2
TGTGCCAGCAGTGTGTACGAGGGGTCGGATACGCAGTATTTT
CASSVYEGSDTQYF
>-|TRBJ1-1|TRBV20-1
TGCAGTGCTCGAACCCCTTCGAACACTGAAGCTTTCTTT
CSARTPSNTEAFF
>-|TRBJ2-5|TRBV12-3/TRBV12-4
TGTGCCAGCAAAGGGCCCCAAGAGACCCAGTACTTC
CASKGPQETQYF
>TRBD1|TRBJ2-3|TRBV3-1
TGTGCCAGCAGCCAAGATCCGAGACAGGGTGCGTTAACGCAGTATTTT
CASSQDPRQGALTQYF
>-|TRBJ2-1|TRBV7-6
TGTGCCAGCAGCAAACAGGGATATTACAATGAGCAGTTCTTC
CASSKQGYYNEQFF
>-|TRBJ1-1|TRBV27
TGTGCCAGCACGTGGGTTTTGGGCGCTGAAGCTTTCTTT
CASTWVLGAEAFF
>-|TRBJ1-1|TRBV3-1
TGTGCCAGCAGCCTACGGTTGAACACTGAAGCTTTCTTT
CASSLRLNTEAFF